These T cell receptor beta chains were read from a single sample in a study of blood T cell repertoires in COVID-19. Sequencing used immunoSEQ multiplex PCR; TCRdb keeps in-frame clones, though not all of them. Of approximately 110,000 clones in the sample, approximately 72% were seen once. Sequenced sample: peripheral blood. The source of these receptors is an older woman with acute or convalescent COVID-19. Each CDR3 is given with its conserved first and last residue. D genes are given only for firm matches. Clone size, where shown, is once, few, many, or a class for clones that have expanded.

v_gene: TRBV3-1/TRBV3-2
len: 14
j_gene: TRBJ2-4
d_gene: TRBD1
abundance: -
CDR3nt: TGTGCCAGCAGCCCGGACAGGGACAAAAACATTCAGTACTTC
CDR3aa: CASSPDRDKNIQYF

v_gene: TRBV4-3
len: 16
j_gene: TRBJ1-2
d_gene: -
abundance: -
CDR3nt: TGCGCCAGCAGCCAAGATCGCAGGGTTGCTAACTATGGCTACACCTTC
CDR3aa: CASSQDRRVANYGYTF

v_gene: TRBV19
len: 18
j_gene: TRBJ1-2
d_gene: TRBD1
abundance: -
CDR3nt: TGTGCCAGTAGTATGGCGGCACCGAGGACAGGGGGTAGCTATGGCTACACCTTC
CDR3aa: CASSMAAPRTGGSYGYTF

v_gene: TRBV23-1
len: 16
j_gene: TRBJ1-5
d_gene: -
abundance: -
CDR3nt: TGCGCCAGCAGTCAATCACGGACACTTCCGAATCAGCCCCAGCATTTT
CDR3aa: CASSQSRTLPNQPQHF

v_gene: TRBV19
len: 14
j_gene: TRBJ1-5
d_gene: TRBD1
abundance: -
CDR3nt: TGTGCCAGTAGTATCACAGGGGGCGTTCAGCCCCAGCATTTT
CDR3aa: CASSITGGVQPQHF

v_gene: TRBV30
len: 13
j_gene: TRBJ1-1
d_gene: -
abundance: -
CDR3nt: TGTGCCTGGATCAGTCCAGGGCAGGCTGAAGCTTTCTTT
CDR3aa: CAWISPGQAEAFF

v_gene: TRBV5-5
len: 15
j_gene: TRBJ1-4
d_gene: -
abundance: -
CDR3nt: TGTGCCAGCACCCCCCTTGGTGCGGCTAATGAAAAACTGTTTTTT
CDR3aa: CASTPLGAANEKLFF

v_gene: TRBV28
len: 18
j_gene: TRBJ1-5
d_gene: -
abundance: -
CDR3nt: TGTGCCAGCAGTTTAAAATACTGGGGGGCGGGGGGCAATCAGCCCCAGCATTTT
CDR3aa: CASSLKYWGAGGNQPQHF

v_gene: TRBV7-9
len: 16
j_gene: TRBJ2-7
d_gene: TRBD2
abundance: -
CDR3nt: TGTGCCAGCAGCCCCCTTAGCGGGGGGATCTCCTACGAGCAGTACTTC
CDR3aa: CASSPLSGGISYEQYF

v_gene: TRBV9
len: 15
j_gene: TRBJ1-1
d_gene: TRBD1
abundance: -
CDR3nt: TGTGCCAGCAGCGTAGCTCTGAAGGGGGCAGGTGAAGCTTTCTTT
CDR3aa: CASSVALKGAGEAFF

v_gene: TRBV5-1
len: 14
j_gene: TRBJ1-1
d_gene: -
abundance: once
CDR3nt: TGCGCCAGCAGCTTGGAAGGGAGAAACACTGAAGCTTTCTTT
CDR3aa: CASSLEGRNTEAFF

v_gene: TRBV5-8
len: 15
j_gene: TRBJ1-5
d_gene: TRBD1
abundance: -
CDR3nt: TGTGCCAGCAGCTTGGGACAGGGGCGGCATCAGCCCCAGCATTTT
CDR3aa: CASSLGQGRHQPQHF

v_gene: TRBV6-5
len: 13
j_gene: TRBJ2-7
d_gene: TRBD1
abundance: -
CDR3nt: TGTGCCAGCAGCATCGGGACAGCATACGAGCAGTACTTC
CDR3aa: CASSIGTAYEQYF

v_gene: TRBV6-6
len: 15
j_gene: TRBJ1-5
d_gene: -
abundance: -
CDR3nt: TGTGCCAGCAGTTACTCAACGGGGACTGGACAGCCCCAGCATTTT
CDR3aa: CASSYSTGTGQPQHF

v_gene: TRBV5-1
len: 13
j_gene: TRBJ2-7
d_gene: -
abundance: -
CDR3nt: TGCGCCAGCAGCCTCCTGTCCTCCTACGAGCAGTACTTC
CDR3aa: CASSLLSSYEQYF

v_gene: TRBV5-4
len: 15
j_gene: TRBJ2-7
d_gene: -
abundance: -
CDR3nt: TGTGCCAGCAGCCGCACCCTCAGGGGTTCCTACGAGCAGTACTTC
CDR3aa: CASSRTLRGSYEQYF

v_gene: TRBV14
len: 15
j_gene: TRBJ2-1
d_gene: -
abundance: few
CDR3nt: TGTGCCAGCAGCCAAGATCCAGCGGGTGCGGGGGAGCAGTTCTTC
CDR3aa: CASSQDPAGAGEQFF